One sample yielded the 32 T cell receptor beta chains listed below, sequenced in a study of blood T cell repertoires in COVID-19. Clones were sequenced by immunoSEQ multiplex PCR, and TCRdb holds only the in-frame ones, with some missing. The profile shows about 300,000 clones, 88% of them singletons. Sequencing used peripheral blood. The receptors shown here come from a woman aged 30 to 39 who had recovered from COVID-19.

The chain joins TRBV28 to TRBJ2-5; D possibly corresponds to TRBD1 (5 bases). Germline V gene data show CDR1 as MDHEN and CDR2 as SYDVKM. CDR3 length equals 13 residues. V lost 6 bases and J 3 bases, leaving 11 bases between the germline ends. CDR3 sequence: CASSTTTEETQYF. DNA of the CDR3: TGTGCCAGCAGCACAACGACAGAAGAGACCCAGTACTTC.

V is TRBV12-5 and J is TRBJ1-1; D call uncertain. This CDR3 has 12 residues. The germline V gene encodes CDR1 LGHNT and CDR2 FRNRAP. Trimming shortened V by 5 bases and J by 11 bases, and 15 bases separated the two germline ends. CDR3 sequence: CASGPAGRAAFF. CDR3 in DNA: TGTGCTAGTGGTCCAGCCGGGAGGGCGGCTTTCTTT.

The chain uses TRBV7-3 and TRBJ1-5; no clear D. This CDR3 is built from 15 residues. Trimming took 1 base from V and 5 from J, leaving 12 bases between them. The V gene's germline CDR1 is SGHTA and CDR2 FQGTGA. The CDR3 DNA reads as TGTGCCAGCAGCTTAAATGGAAGACTTGATCAGCCCCAGCATTTT. It translates to CASSLNGRLDQPQHF.

This chain connects TRBV7-2 to TRBJ1-2; TRBD1 agrees at 7 bases. The CDR3 spans 14 residues. After removal of 5 bases from V and 6 bases from J, the junction contained 9 bases not matched to a gene. CDR1 is SGHTA, CDR2 FQGNSA, per germline. This chain's CDR3 is CASSPQTGRDGYTF. The CDR3 DNA sequence: TGTGCCAGCAGCCCCCAGACAGGGCGCGATGGCTACACCTTC.

This chain connects TRBV11-2 to TRBJ1-2; D uncertain. CDR3 length: 14 residues. The V gene's germline CDR1 is SGHAT and CDR2 FQNNGV. The V end lost 1 base, the J end lost 0 bases, and 6 bases lay between the germline ends. CDR3 in DNA: TGTGCCAGCAGCTTAGGTATAGCTAACTATGGCTACACCTTC. Amino acid sequence: CASSLGIANYGYTF.

CDR3 nucleotide sequence: TGCGCCAGCAGCTGGACCGGACAAGGGGGTGAAAAACTGTTTTTT. Translated: CASSWTGQGGEKLFF. This chain connects TRBV5-1 to TRBJ1-4, with D tentatively TRBD1 (6 bases). V was trimmed by 3 bases and J by 7 bases, leaving 16 bases between them. The CDR3 consists of 15 residues. Germline V CDR1 and CDR2: SGHRS, YFSETQ.

In regard to this clone: Sequence at one end of the junction differs from germline and may be a read error. J is TRBJ2-3 and V is TRBV9, with 10 bases fitting TRBD2. Germline CDR1 SGDLS, CDR2 YYNGEE. This CDR3 region has 13 residues. The CDR3 nucleotides are TGTGCCACCAGCGGGGGGGGCACAGATACGCAGTATTTT. It yields the protein CATSGGGTDTQYF. Filled out from reference TRBV9 and TRBJ2-3, the complete variable domain reads DSGVTQTPKHLITATGQRVTLRCSPRSGDLSVYWYQQSLDQGLQFLIQYYNGEERAKGNILERFSAQQFPDLHSELNLSSLELGDSALYFCATSGGGTDTQYFGPGTRLTVL.

The chain combines TRBV28 with TRBJ1-1; TRBD1 might be the D (5 bases). Germline V lookup: CDR1 MDHEN, CDR2 SYDVKM. The CDR3 extends over 13 amino acids. Trimming removed 3 bases from V and 4 bases from J, with 9 bases in between. DNA of the CDR3: TGTGCCAGCAGTTTTCCAGGGCGCACTGAAGCTTTCTTT. This translates into CASSFPGRTEAFF.

This clone showed up just once. The chain is built from TRBV2 and TRBJ1-2; D is unclear. Germline CDR1 and CDR2: SNHLY and FYNNEI. The CDR3 covers 13 residues. V lost 1 base and J 2 bases, leaving 5 bases between the germline ends. The CDR3 DNA reads TGTGCCAGCAGTGAAGGCCAGAACTATGGCTACACCTTC. It yields the protein CASSEGQNYGYTF.

The rearrangement uses TRBV2 and TRBJ1-1, with D uncertain. The length of the CDR3 is 13 residues. Deletions cut 7 bases from V and 0 bases from J, with 9 bases between. CDR1 and CDR2 from the germline V gene are SNHLY and FYNNEI. CDR3 protein: CASIWLVNTEAFF. The DNA for the CDR3 is TGTGCCAGCATTTGGTTAGTGAACACTGAAGCTTTCTTT. The variable domain in full, with the rest retrieved from reference TRBV2 and TRBJ1-1, is EPEVTQTPSHQVTQMGQEVILRCVPISNHLYFYWYRQILGQKVEFLVSFYNNEISEKSEIFDDQFSVERPDGSNFTLKIRSTKLEDSAMYFCASIWLVNTEAFFGQGTRLTVV.

The chain employs TRBV27 and TRBJ2-1, with D maybe TRBD1 (6 bases). CDR1 and CDR2 from the germline V gene are MNHEY and SMNVEV (reference sequence). The V and J ends lost 5 bases and 0 bases respectively, with 14 bases between them. The CDR3 sequence is 16 residues long. CDR3 sequence (DNA): TGTGCCAGCAGTCCCATGGGGGCCAGCTCCTACAATGAGCAGTTCTTC. Its protein product is CASSPMGASSYNEQFF.

The chain's CDR3 is CAISESFTPSNSPLHF. In DNA form, the CDR3 reads TGTGCCATCAGTGAGTCTTTCACCCCTAGTAATTCACCCCTCCACTTT. This rearrangement joins TRBV10-3 to TRBJ1-6; D unclear. CDR3 size: 16 residues. CDR1 is ENHRY and CDR2 is SYGVKD in the germline V gene. Deletions cut 0 bases from V and 6 bases from J, with 12 bases between.

The gene calls are TRBV18 and TRBJ1-1; perhaps TRBD1 as D (6 bases). Germline V gene lookup returns CDR1 KGHSH and CDR2 LQKENI. The CDR3 loop spans 14 amino acids. V was trimmed by 1 base and J by 6 bases, leaving 12 bases between them. CDR3: CASSPRGQYPEAFF. The CDR3, as DNA: TGTGCCAGCTCACCACGTGGACAGTATCCTGAAGCTTTCTTT.

V gene TRBV27 combines with J gene TRBJ2-5; 7 positions agree with TRBD1. With 6 bases clipped from V and 5 bases from J, the junction kept 9 bases outside the gene matches. Germline V gene lookup returns CDR1 MNHEY and CDR2 SMNVEV (reference sequence). The CDR3 runs 14 residues. CDR3 sequence: CASSPDRWSETQYF. The CDR3 DNA reads TGTGCCAGCAGCCCGGACAGGTGGAGCGAGACCCAGTACTTC.

The genes are TRBV6-5 and TRBJ1-5; no definite D call. The V gene's germline CDR1 is MNHEY and CDR2 SVGAGI. Trimming took 9 bases from V and 4 from J, leaving 13 bases between them. The CDR3 sequence is 13 residues long. The CDR3 nucleotides read TGTGCCAGTGCGGTCACAATAAATCAGCCCCAGCATTTT. Its protein product is CASAVTINQPQHF.

The chain employs TRBV5-1 and TRBJ1-2, with TRBD1 matching 9 bases. The V segment lost 4 bases and the J segment 4 bases; nucleotides outside the gene matches: 8. In germline, CDR1 is SGHRS, CDR2 YFSETQ. The CDR3 is 15 amino acids. The CDR3 sequence is CASSAGTGGAYGYTF. The CDR3 DNA follows: TGCGCCAGCAGCGCGGGAACAGGGGGCGCCTATGGCTACACCTTC.

The chain carries TRBV7-3 and TRBJ2-2; weak D call: TRBD1 (6 bases). The CDR3 loop spans 16 amino acids. CDR1 and CDR2 (germline): SGHTA, FQGTGA. Trimming left V 1 base short and J 6 bases short, with 15 bases between. In nucleotides, the CDR3 is TGTGCCAGCAGCTTAATGGGCAGGGGATTGCCCGGGGAGCTGTTTTTT. Translated, it gives CASSLMGRGLPGELFF.

In DNA form, the CDR3 reads TGTGCTAGTGGTTTGGGGTCCCCGACAGGCATGACTGAAGCTTTCTTT. Its translation is CASGLGSPTGMTEAFF. The J gene is TRBJ1-1, the V gene TRBV12-5; perhaps TRBD1 as D (6 bases). CDR1 and CDR2 from the germline V gene are LGHNT and FRNRAP. V gave up 1 base and J gave up 5 bases, with 17 bases separating them. The CDR3 extends over 16 amino acids.

J is TRBJ1-5 and V is TRBV24-1; 8 nucleotides line up with TRBD1. This CDR3 spans 13 amino acids. CDR1 is KGHDR and CDR2 is SFDVKD in the germline V gene. J was trimmed by 5 bases and V by 4 bases; bases with no gene match: 0. CDR3 loop: CATSDRGHQPQHF. The DNA for the CDR3 is TGTGCCACCAGTGACAGGGGGCATCAGCCCCAGCATTTT.

V usage is TRBV28 and J usage is TRBJ2-2, with D unclear. Trimming stripped 2 bases from V and 3 bases from J, with 7 bases between. Germline-derived CDR1 and CDR2 are MDHEN and SYDVKM. This CDR3 spans 14 amino acids. Written as DNA, the CDR3 is TGTGCCAGCAGTTTACCCGCGGACACCGGGGAGCTGTTTTTT. Amino acid sequence: CASSLPADTGELFF.

This clone was observed once. This sequence joins TRBV30 and TRBJ2-5; 8 bases are shared with TRBD2. The V segment lost 5 bases and the J segment 4 bases; nucleotides outside the gene matches: 3. The CDR3 consists of 12 residues. Germline V lookup: CDR1 GTSNPN, CDR2 SVGIG (reference sequence). The CDR3 DNA reads as TGTGCCTGGGGGCTAGCGGGAGAGACCCAGTACTTC. Its translation is CAWGLAGETQYF.

The chain is built from TRBV19 and TRBJ1-1; D not certain. This CDR3 comprises 13 residues. Trimming stripped 10 bases from V and 3 bases from J, with 15 bases between. CDR1 and CDR2 (germline): LNHDA, SQIVND (reference sequence). CDR3 in DNA: TGTGCCACCGCCGGAGGGCGTCACACTGAAGCTTTCTTT. Amino acid sequence: CATAGGRHTEAFF.

The chain couples TRBV7-9 to TRBJ1-2, with 7 bases identical to TRBD1. V gave up 5 bases and J gave up 0 bases; unmatched junction bases: 6. Germline CDR1 SEHNR, CDR2 FQNEAQ (reference sequence). The CDR3 extends over 15 amino acids. The CDR3 region has the DNA TGTGCCAGCAGCAAGGGGGCAGGGGCTAACTATGGCTACACCTTC. Translating it yields CASSKGAGANYGYTF.

This clone was observed a single time. The chain links TRBV5-6 to TRBJ1-1; D remains unclear. The CDR3 has 11 amino acids. V was pared by 2 bases and J by 8 bases, with 7 bases between. CDR1 is SGHDT and CDR2 is YYEEEE in the germline V gene. The CDR3 sequence: CASSFGGEAFF. The CDR3 DNA is TGTGCCAGCAGCTTCGGAGGGGAAGCTTTCTTT.

This chain links TRBV19 with TRBJ1-3, with D perhaps TRBD1 (5 bases). Germline assignment: CDR1 LNHDA and CDR2 SQIVND (reference sequence). The CDR3 is 14 residues long. Deletions cut 6 bases from V and 2 bases from J, with 11 bases between. The chain's CDR3 is CASSRRGTGNTIYF. The DNA for the CDR3 is TGTGCCAGTAGCCGGAGGGGTACTGGAAACACCATATATTTT.

About this clone itself: Since a much larger clone is just one base distant, this may be a read error. V and J are TRBV7-2 and TRBJ1-4; 8 bases map to TRBD1. CDR3 size: 14 residues. V lost 5 bases to trimming and J lost 6 bases; unmatched junction nucleotides: 5. Germline CDR1 is SGHTA and CDR2 is FQGNSA. The CDR3 sequence is CASSVQGGDEKLFF. The CDR3 DNA follows: TGTGCCAGCAGCGTACAGGGGGGCGATGAAAAACTGTTTTTT.

The rearrangement joins TRBV7-3 to TRBJ1-5; a possible D gene is TRBD1 (5 bases). The CDR3 has 13 amino acids. V lost 5 bases and J lost 7, with 12 bases in between. Germline V gives CDR1 SGHTA, CDR2 FQGTGA. CDR3 in amino acids: CASSAREGQPQHF. The CDR3 nucleotides are TGTGCCAGCAGCGCCCGGGAGGGGCAGCCCCAGCATTTT.

This chain uses TRBV6-5 with TRBJ2-7; TRBD1 matches 9 bases. The ends lost 2 bases at V and 7 bases at J; junction bases unmatched: 9. Per germline, CDR1 MNHEY and CDR2 SVGAGI. The CDR3 extends over 15 amino acids. The DNA for the CDR3 is TGTGCCAGCAGTTACGATGGAACAGGGGGCCTGGAGCAGTACTTC. This encodes CASSYDGTGGLEQYF.

The chain has TRBV10-3 and TRBJ1-3; a possible D gene is TRBD1 (5 bases). The V end lost 5 bases, the J end lost 0 bases, and 14 bases lay between the germline ends. CDR1 ENHRY and CDR2 SYGVKD come from the germline V gene. This CDR3 comprises 16 residues. The DNA of the CDR3 is TGTGCCATCAGTCCGGGGGGGATCCACTCTGGAAACACCATATATTTT. It codes for CAISPGGIHSGNTIYF.

The J gene is TRBJ2-7, the V gene TRBV6-5; 7 bases map to TRBD1. Germline CDR1 and CDR2: MNHEY and SVGAGI. Trimming at V came to 3 bases and at J to 5 bases, leaving 7 bases not matched to a gene. The CDR3 runs to 14 residues. DNA of the CDR3: TGTGCCAGCAGTTATAGGGAAGACAGGGACGAGCAGTACTTC. Its translation is CASSYREDRDEQYF.

The V and J genes are TRBV28 and TRBJ1-4, with TRBD1 identical over 11 bases. V was clipped by 7 bases and J by 7 bases; unmatched bases: 8. This CDR3 is 15 amino acids long. Germline CDR1 and CDR2: MDHEN and SYDVKM. This CDR3 reads CASTWTGGSGEKLFF. The CDR3 region has the DNA TGTGCCAGCACCTGGACAGGGGGCAGCGGTGAAAAACTGTTTTTT.

V usage is TRBV6-5 and J usage is TRBJ1-5; a possible D gene is TRBD1 (5 bases). Trimming removed 9 bases at V and 3 bases at J, with 12 bases between. The germline V gene has CDR1 MNHEY and CDR2 SVGAGI. The CDR3 spans 13 residues. The CDR3 loop is CASNGHLNQPQHF. CDR3 DNA: TGTGCCAGTAACGGACATCTCAATCAGCCCCAGCATTTT.